This is a list of T cell receptor beta chains from one sample in a study of beta chain features in type 1 diabetes. Produced via immunoSEQ multiplex PCR; TCRdb's table is partial and in-frame only. The table includes under 250,000 clones, 14% detected once. The material sequenced was naive CD4+ T cells from blood. These receptors were taken from a woman aged 40 to 50 in good health. CDR3s include the opening cysteine and the closing phenylalanine or tryptophan. D genes are given only for firm matches. Some rows have no size entry. The others give once, few or many, or a class for an expanded clone.

TRBJ1-1,TRBD1,-,TRBV18,CASSPTGTANTEAFF,TGTGCCAGCTCACCAACCGGGACAGCTAACACTGAAGCTTTCTTT
TRBJ2-7,-,-,TRBV5-1,CASRSEGREQYF,TGCGCCAGCAGATCCGAGGGTCGCGAGCAGTACTTC
TRBJ2-2,TRBD1,-,TRBV5-4,CASSRGQVNGELFF,TGTGCCAGCAGCCGGGGACAGGTTAACGGGGAGCTGTTTTTT
TRBJ1-2,TRBD1,few,TRBV2,CASSRSPRGRDYGYTF,TGTGCCAGCAGCCGATCCCCCAGGGGGCGCGACTATGGCTACACCTTC
TRBJ2-3,-,few,TRBV6-6,CASSSYTDTQYF,TGTGCCAGCAGTTCCTACACAGATACGCAGTATTTT
TRBJ2-1,TRBD2,few,TRBV11-2,CASSLRSSGASYNEQFF,TGTGCCAGCAGCTTAAGGTCTAGCGGGGCTTCCTACAATGAGCAGTTCTTC
TRBJ2-5,-,-,TRBV7-9,CASSGVTGSLETQYF,TGTGCCAGCAGCGGAGTCACAGGGTCTTTAGAGACCCAGTACTTC
TRBJ2-2,TRBD1,few,TRBV11-1,CASSSGQGANTGELFF,TGTGCCAGCAGCTCCGGGCAGGGGGCGAACACCGGGGAGCTGTTTTTT
TRBJ2-5,TRBD1,-,TRBV27,CASSLRTGRYETQYF,TGTGCCAGCAGTTTACGGACAGGGCGGTATGAGACCCAGTACTTC
TRBJ2-7,-,few,TRBV5-4,CASSSAGANSYEQYF,TGTGCCAGCAGCTCCGCGGGGGCAAACTCCTACGAGCAGTACTTC
TRBJ1-4,-,-,TRBV7-2,CASSLGPQGPPNEKLFF,TGTGCCAGCAGCTTAGGTCCTCAGGGTCCCCCGAATGAAAAACTGTTTTTT
TRBJ1-1,TRBD1,few,TRBV5-1,CASSLVFRDSVPNTEAFF,TGCGCCAGCAGCTTGGTTTTCCGGGACAGCGTCCCGAACACTGAAGCTTTCTTT
TRBJ1-2,TRBD1,few,TRBV6-5,CASSPTGGIVYGYTF,TGTGCCAGCAGTCCGACAGGGGGGATTGTCTATGGCTACACCTTC
TRBJ1-5,-,-,TRBV19,CASSINRQNNQPQHF,TGTGCCAGTAGTATTAATCGCCAGAATAATCAGCCCCAGCATTTT
TRBJ2-2,-,few,TRBV6-5,CASSQRQDGELFF,TGTGCCAGCAGTCAAAGACAGGACGGGGAGCTGTTTTTT
TRBJ2-5,TRBD1,-,TRBV4-2,CASSLASDRGLQYF,TGTGCCAGCAGCCTAGCCTCGGACAGGGGCCTGCAGTACTTC
TRBJ1-5,TRBD1,few,TRBV6-5,CASSPYGQGAQPQHF,TGTGCCAGCAGTCCCTACGGACAGGGAGCCCAGCCCCAGCATTTT
TRBJ2-3,TRBD2,-,TRBV29-1,CSVRRTSGGDTQYF,TGCAGCGTCCGAAGGACTAGCGGTGGGGATACGCAGTATTTT
TRBJ2-6,-,-,TRBV19,CASMLSGANVLTF,TGTGCCAGTATGCTATCTGGGGCCAACGTCCTGACTTTC
TRBJ2-1,TRBD2,-,TRBV4-3,CASSPTLAGGLGEQFF,TGCGCCAGCAGCCCCACCCTAGCGGGGGGGCTTGGTGAGCAGTTCTTC
TRBJ2-3,-,few,TRBV5-1,CASSLLGASTDTQYF,TGCGCCAGCAGCTTGCTGGGGGCCAGCACAGATACGCAGTATTTT
TRBJ2-7,TRBD2,-,TRBV4-1,CASRLSGDSYEQYF,TGCGCCAGCAGACTTAGCGGGGACTCCTACGAGCAGTACTTC
TRBJ1-2,-,-,TRBV11-2,CASSGETGRVGHGYTF,TGTGCCAGCAGCGGTGAGACAGGACGTGTCGGACATGGCTACACCTTC
TRBJ2-7,-,few,TRBV6-6,CATRDSYEQYF,TGTGCCACACGGGATTCCTACGAGCAGTACTTC
TRBJ2-3,TRBD2,-,TRBV2,CASSEGLAGTDTQYF,TGTGCCAGCAGTGAGGGACTAGCGGGCACAGATACGCAGTATTTT
TRBJ1-3,-,few,TRBV27,CASFTLGAAGNTIYF,TGTGCCAGCTTTACCTTAGGGGCAGCGGGAAACACCATATATTTT
TRBJ2-5,TRBD1,-,TRBV4-1,CASSPGQGPETQYF,TGCGCCAGCAGCCCCGGACAGGGTCCGGAGACCCAGTACTTC
TRBJ2-7,TRBD1,-,TRBV19,CASSTTGQGSYEQYF,TGTGCCAGTAGTACCACGGGACAGGGCTCCTACGAGCAGTACTTC
TRBJ2-2,-,few,TRBV11-3,CASSLRAGELFF,TGTGCCAGCAGCCTAAGAGCCGGGGAGCTGTTTTTT
TRBJ1-2,TRBD1,once,TRBV6-5,CASISGGTNYGYTF,TGTGCCAGCATTTCAGGGGGCACGAACTATGGCTACACCTTC
TRBJ1-1,TRBD1,-,TRBV6-6,CASRDRYTEAFF,TGTGCCAGCAGGGACAGGTACACTGAAGCTTTCTTT
TRBJ2-3,-,-,TRBV5-1,CASSVQPLASTDTQYF,TGCGCCAGCAGCGTTCAACCACTAGCCTCCACAGATACGCAGTATTTT